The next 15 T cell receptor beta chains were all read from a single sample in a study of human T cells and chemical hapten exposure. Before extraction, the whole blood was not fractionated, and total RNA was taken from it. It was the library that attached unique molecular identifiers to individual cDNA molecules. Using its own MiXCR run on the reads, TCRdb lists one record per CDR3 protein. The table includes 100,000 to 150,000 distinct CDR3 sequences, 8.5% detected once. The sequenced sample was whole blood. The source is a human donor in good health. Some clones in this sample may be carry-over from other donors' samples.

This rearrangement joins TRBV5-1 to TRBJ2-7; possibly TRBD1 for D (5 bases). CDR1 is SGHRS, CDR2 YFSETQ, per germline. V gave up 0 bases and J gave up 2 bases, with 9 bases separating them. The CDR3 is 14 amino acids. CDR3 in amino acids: CASSLDGAAYEQYF. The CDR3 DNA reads TGCGCCAGCAGCTTGGATGGGGCAGCCTACGAGCAGTACTTC.

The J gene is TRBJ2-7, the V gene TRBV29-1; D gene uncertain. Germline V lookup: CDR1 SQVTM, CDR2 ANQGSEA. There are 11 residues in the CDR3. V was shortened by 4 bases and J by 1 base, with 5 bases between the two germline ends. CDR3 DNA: TGCAGCGTTGCTGTTTCCTACGAGCAGTACTTC. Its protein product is CSVAVSYEQYF.

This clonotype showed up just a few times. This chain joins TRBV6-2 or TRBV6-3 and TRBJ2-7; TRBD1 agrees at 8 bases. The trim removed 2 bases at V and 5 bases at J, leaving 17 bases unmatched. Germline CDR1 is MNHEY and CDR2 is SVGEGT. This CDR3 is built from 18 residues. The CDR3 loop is CASSYPKGQGIRTHEQYF. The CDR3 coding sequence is TGTGCCAGCAGTTACCCCAAAGGACAGGGAATAAGGACCCACGAGCAGTACTTC.

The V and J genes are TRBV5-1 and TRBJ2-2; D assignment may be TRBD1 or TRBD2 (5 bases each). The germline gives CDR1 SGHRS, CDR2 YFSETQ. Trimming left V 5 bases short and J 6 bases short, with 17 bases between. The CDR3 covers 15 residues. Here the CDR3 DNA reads TGCGCCAGCAGAGCTTTAGGGACCCAACCCGGGGAGCTGTTTTTT. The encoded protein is CASRALGTQPGELFF.

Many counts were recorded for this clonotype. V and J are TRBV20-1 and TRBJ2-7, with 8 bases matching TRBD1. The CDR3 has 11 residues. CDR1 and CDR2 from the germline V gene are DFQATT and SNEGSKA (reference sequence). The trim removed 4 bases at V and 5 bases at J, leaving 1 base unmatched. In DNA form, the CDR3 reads TGCAGTGCTATGACAGGGGACGAGCAGTACTTC. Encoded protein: CSAMTGDEQYF.

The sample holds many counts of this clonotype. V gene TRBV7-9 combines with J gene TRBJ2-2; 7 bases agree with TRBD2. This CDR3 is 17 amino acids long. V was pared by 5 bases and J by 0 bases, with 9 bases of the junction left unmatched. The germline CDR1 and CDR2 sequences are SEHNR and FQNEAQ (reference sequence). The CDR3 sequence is CASSRRDAGANTGELFF. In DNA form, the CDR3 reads TGTGCCAGCAGCCGGCGGGATGCGGGAGCGAACACCGGGGAGCTGTTTTTT.

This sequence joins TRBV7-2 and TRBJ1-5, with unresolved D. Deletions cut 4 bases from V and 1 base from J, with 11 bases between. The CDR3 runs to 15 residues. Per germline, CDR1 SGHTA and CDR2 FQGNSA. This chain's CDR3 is CASSSDGRSNQPQHF. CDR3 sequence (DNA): TGTGCCAGCAGCTCAGACGGACGGAGCAATCAGCCCCAGCATTTT.

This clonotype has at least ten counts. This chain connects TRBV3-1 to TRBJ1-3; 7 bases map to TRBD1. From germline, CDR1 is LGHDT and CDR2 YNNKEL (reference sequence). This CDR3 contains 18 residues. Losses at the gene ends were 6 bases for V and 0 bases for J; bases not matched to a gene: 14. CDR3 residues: CASSLSGTEPFSGNTIYF. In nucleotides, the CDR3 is TGTGCCAGCAGTCTCTCCGGGACAGAACCTTTCTCTGGAAACACCATATATTTT. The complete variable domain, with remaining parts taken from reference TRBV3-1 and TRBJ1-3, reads DTAVSQTPKYLVTQMGNDKSIKCEQNLGHDTMYWYKQDSKKFLKIMFSYNNKELIINETVPNRFSPKSPDKAHLNLHINSLELGDSAVYFCASSLSGTEPFSGNTIYFGEGSWLTVV.

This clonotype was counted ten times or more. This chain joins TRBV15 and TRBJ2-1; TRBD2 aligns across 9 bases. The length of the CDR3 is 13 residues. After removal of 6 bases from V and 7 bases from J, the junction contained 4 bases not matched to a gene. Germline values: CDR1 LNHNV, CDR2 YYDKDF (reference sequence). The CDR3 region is CATRLAGDNEQFF. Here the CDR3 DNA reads TGTGCCACCAGACTAGCGGGTGATAATGAGCAGTTCTTC. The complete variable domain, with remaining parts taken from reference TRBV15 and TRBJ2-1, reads DAMVIQNPRYQVTQFGKPVTLSCSQTLNHNVMYWYQQKSSQAPKLLFHYYDKDFNNEADTPDNFQSRRPNTSFCFLDIRSPGLGDTAMYLCATRLAGDNEQFFGPGTRLTVL.

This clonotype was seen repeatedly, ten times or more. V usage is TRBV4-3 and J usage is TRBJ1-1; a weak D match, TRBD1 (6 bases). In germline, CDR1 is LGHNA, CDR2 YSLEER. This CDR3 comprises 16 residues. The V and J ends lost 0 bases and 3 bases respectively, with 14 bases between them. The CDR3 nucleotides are TGCGCCAGCAGCCAAGAGGGCAGGGGTATGGACACTGAAGCTTTCTTT. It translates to CASSQEGRGMDTEAFF.

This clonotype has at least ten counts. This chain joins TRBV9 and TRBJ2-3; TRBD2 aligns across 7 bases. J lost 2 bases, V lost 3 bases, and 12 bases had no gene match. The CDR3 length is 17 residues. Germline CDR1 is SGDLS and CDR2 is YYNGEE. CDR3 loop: CASSAEPAGYPTDTQYF. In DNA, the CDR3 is TGTGCCAGCAGCGCAGAGCCAGCGGGGTACCCCACAGATACGCAGTATTTT.

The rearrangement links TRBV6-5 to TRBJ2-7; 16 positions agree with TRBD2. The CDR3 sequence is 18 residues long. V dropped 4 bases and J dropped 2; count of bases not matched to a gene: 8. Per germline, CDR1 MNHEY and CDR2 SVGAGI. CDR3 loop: CASSFSGTSGRAPYEQYF. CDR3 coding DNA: TGTGCCAGCAGTTTTTCCGGGACTAGCGGGAGGGCCCCCTACGAGCAGTACTTC.

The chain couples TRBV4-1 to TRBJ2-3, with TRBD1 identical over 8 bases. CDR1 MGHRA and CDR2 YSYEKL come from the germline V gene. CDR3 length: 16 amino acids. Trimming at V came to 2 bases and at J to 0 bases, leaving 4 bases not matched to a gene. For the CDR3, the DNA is TGCGCCAGCAGCCAACTGGGACAGGCGAGCACAGATACGCAGTATTTT. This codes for CASSQLGQASTDTQYF.

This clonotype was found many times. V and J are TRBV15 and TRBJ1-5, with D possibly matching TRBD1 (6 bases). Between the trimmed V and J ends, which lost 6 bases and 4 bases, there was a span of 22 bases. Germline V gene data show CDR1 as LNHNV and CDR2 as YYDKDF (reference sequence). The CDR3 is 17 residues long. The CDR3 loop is CATSMKMGGRGNQPQHF. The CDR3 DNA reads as TGTGCCACCAGTATGAAGATGGGGGGCAGGGGAAATCAGCCCCAGCATTTT.

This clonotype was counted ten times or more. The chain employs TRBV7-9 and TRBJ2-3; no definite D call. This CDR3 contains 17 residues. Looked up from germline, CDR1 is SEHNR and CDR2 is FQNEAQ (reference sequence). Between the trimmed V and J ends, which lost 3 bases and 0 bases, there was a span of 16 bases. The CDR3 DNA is TGTGCCAGCAGCTTCCCCCGAGACGCCGACAGCACAGATACGCAGTATTTT. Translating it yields CASSFPRDADSTDTQYF.